This TCR beta chain was identified in a study of cytomegalovirus exposure and HLA in healthy donors. Trimming stripped 0 bases from V and 0 bases from J, with 6 bases between. The CDR3 sequence is 15 residues long. The germline V gene has CDR1 SGHRS and CDR2 YFSETQ. Both 60 Vbeta primers and 13 Jbeta primers went into the PCR. The data were produced by immunoSEQ multiplex PCR, yet TCRdb's version contains in-frame clones alone and is incomplete. The table lists about 87,000 clones, 70% to 85% of them singletons, with approximately 20% in the top ten. This clone has only one observation. Its cognate antigen is unknown. Broader study findings: Indistinguishable V segments, including TRBV6-2 and TRBV6-3, were excluded.

The sequenced sample consisted of PBMCs. The rearrangement uses TRBV5-1 and TRBJ1-4; no clear D. This TCR was recovered from a man aged 25 to 40 in good health and CMV-seropositive. CDR3 amino acids: CASSLDGATNEKLFF. In DNA, the CDR3 is TGCGCCAGCAGCTTGGACGGTGCAACTAATGAAAAACTGTTTTTT.